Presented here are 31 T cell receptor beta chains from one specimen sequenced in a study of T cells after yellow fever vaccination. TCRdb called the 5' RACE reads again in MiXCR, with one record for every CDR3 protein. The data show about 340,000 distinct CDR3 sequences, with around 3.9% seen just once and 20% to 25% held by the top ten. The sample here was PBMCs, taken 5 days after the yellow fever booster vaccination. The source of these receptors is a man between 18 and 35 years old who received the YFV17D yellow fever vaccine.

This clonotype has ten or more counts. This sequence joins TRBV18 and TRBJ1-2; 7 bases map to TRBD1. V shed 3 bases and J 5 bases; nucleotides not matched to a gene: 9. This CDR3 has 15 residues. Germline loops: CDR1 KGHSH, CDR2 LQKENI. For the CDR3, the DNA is TGTGCCAGCTCACCCTCCCGACAGGGACGTTATGGCTACACCTTC. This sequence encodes CASSPSRQGRYGYTF.

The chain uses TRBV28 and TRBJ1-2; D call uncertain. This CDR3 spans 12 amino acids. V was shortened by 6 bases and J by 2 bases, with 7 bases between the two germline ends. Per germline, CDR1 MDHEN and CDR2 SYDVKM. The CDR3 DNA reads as TGTGCCAGCAGGCAGTCGAACTATGGCTACACCTTC. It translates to CASRQSNYGYTF.

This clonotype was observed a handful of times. CDR3 DNA sequence: TGTGCCAGCAGCTTAACAGGAGTAGCCAAAAACATTCAGTACTTC. Translation: CASSLTGVAKNIQYF. The V call is TRBV5-5, the J call TRBJ2-4; possible D gene TRBD1, 5 bases. V was trimmed by 2 bases and J by 0 bases, leaving 9 bases between them. In germline, CDR1 is SGHKS, CDR2 YYEKEE (reference sequence). The CDR3 has 15 amino acids.

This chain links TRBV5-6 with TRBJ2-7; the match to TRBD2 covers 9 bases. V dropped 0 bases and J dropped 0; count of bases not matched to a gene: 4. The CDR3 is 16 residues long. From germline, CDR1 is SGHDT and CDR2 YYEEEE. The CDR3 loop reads CASSLARLAASYEQYF. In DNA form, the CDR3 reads TGTGCCAGCAGCTTGGCGAGACTAGCGGCCTCCTACGAGCAGTACTTC.

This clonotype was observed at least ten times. CDR3: CASSRPNEKLFF. The CDR3 DNA reads TGTGCCAGCAGTCGCCCTAATGAAAAACTGTTTTTT. The rearrangement links TRBV28 to TRBJ1-4; D is unclear. With 5 bases removed from V and 3 bases from J, the gap between germline ends came to 4 bases. The CDR3 is made up of 12 amino acids. The germline V gene has CDR1 MDHEN and CDR2 SYDVKM.

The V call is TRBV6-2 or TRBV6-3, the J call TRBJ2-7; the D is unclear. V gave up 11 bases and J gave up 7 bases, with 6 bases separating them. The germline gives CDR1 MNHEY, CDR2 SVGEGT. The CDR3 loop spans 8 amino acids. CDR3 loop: CAPREQYF. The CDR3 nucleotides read TGTGCCCCACGAGAGCAGTACTTC.

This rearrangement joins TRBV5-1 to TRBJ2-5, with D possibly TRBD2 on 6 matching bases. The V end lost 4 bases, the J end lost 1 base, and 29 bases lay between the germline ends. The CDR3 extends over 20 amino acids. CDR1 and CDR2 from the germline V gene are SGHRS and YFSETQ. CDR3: CASSNPWDSRDGPLQETQYF. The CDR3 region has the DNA TGCGCCAGCAGCAATCCGTGGGACTCGAGAGATGGGCCCCTCCAAGAGACCCAGTACTTC.

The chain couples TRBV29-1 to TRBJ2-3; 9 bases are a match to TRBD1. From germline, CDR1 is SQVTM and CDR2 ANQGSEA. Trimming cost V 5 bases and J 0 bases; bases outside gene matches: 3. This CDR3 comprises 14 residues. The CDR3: CSVRDRVSTDTQYF. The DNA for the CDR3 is TGCAGCGTTAGGGACAGGGTTAGCACAGATACGCAGTATTTT.

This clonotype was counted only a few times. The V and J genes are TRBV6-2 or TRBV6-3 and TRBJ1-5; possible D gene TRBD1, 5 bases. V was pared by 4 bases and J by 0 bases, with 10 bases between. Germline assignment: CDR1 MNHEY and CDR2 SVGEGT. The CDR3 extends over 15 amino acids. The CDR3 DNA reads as TGTGCCAGCAGTTTAGGGACTTATAGCAATCAGCCCCAGCATTTT. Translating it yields CASSLGTYSNQPQHF.

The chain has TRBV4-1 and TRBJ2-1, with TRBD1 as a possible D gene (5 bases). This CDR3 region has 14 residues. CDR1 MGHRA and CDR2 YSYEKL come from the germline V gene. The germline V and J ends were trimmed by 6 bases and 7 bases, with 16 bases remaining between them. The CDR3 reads CASRAGQGLNEQFF. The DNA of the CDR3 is TGCGCCAGCAGGGCCGGGCAGGGTTTGAATGAGCAGTTCTTC.

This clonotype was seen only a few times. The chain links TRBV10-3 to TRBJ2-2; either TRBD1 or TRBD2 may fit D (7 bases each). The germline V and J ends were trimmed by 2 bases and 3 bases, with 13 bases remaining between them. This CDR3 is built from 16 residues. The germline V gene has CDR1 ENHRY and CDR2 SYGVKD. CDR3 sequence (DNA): TGTGCCATCAGTGAGAGACAGGGAGGGGACACCGGGGAGCTGTTTTTT. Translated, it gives CAISERQGGDTGELFF.

CDR3 sequence: CASSPTSGGYYNEQFF. CDR3 sequence (DNA): TGCGCCAGCAGCCCCACTAGCGGGGGGTACTACAATGAGCAGTTCTTC. The chain joins TRBV4-1 to TRBJ2-1; 12 positions agree with TRBD2. The CDR3 has 16 residues. Looked up from germline, CDR1 is MGHRA and CDR2 is YSYEKL. After removal of 4 bases from V and 3 bases from J, the junction contained 4 bases not matched to a gene.

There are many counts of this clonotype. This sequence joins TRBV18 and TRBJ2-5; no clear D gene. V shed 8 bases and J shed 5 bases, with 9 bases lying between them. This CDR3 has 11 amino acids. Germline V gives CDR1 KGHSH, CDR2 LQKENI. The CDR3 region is CASSPLETQYF. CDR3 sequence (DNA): TGTGCCAGCAGCCCGCTCGAGACCCAGTACTTC.

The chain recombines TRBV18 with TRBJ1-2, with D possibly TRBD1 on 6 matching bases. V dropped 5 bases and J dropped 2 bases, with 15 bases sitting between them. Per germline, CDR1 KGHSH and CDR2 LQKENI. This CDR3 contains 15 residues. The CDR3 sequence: CASSVQGGSNYGYTF. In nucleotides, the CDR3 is TGTGCCAGCTCAGTACAGGGAGGGAGCAACTATGGCTACACCTTC.

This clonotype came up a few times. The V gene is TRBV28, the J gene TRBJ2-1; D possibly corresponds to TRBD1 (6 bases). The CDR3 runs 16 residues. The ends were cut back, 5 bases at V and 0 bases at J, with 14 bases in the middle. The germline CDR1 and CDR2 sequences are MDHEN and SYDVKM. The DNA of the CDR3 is TGTGCCAGCAGTCCCGGACAGATTCGCTCCTACAATGAGCAGTTCTTC. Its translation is CASSPGQIRSYNEQFF. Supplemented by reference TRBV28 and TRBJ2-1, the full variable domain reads DVKVTQSSRYLVKRTGEKVFLECVQDMDHENMFWYRQDPGLGLRLIYFSYDVKMKEKGDIPEGYSVSREKKERFSLILESASTNQTSMYLCASSPGQIRSYNEQFFGPGTRLTVL.

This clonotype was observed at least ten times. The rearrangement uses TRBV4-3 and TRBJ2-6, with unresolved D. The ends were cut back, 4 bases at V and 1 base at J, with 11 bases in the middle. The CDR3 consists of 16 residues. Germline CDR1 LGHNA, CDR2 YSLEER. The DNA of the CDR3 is TGCGCCAGCAGCCTCCTCGTGCAGTCTGGGGCCAACGTCCTGACTTTC. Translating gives CASSLLVQSGANVLTF.

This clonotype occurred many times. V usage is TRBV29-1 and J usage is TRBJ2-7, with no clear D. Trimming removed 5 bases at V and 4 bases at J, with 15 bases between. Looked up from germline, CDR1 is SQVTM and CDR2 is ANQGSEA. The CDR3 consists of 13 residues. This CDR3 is CSVTWGMGYEQYF. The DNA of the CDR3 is TGCAGCGTTACGTGGGGAATGGGGTACGAGCAGTACTTC.

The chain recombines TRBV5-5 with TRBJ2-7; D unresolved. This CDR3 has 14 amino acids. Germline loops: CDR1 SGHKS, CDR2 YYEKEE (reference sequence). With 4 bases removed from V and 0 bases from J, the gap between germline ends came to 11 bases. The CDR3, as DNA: TGTGCCAGCAGCCCACCCCCTTACTCCTACGAGCAGTACGTC. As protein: CASSPPPYSYEQYV.

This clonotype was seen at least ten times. Here the CDR3 DNA reads TGCGCCAGCAGCTTGGGGCAGCGGGGGAAAGATACGCAGTATTTT. Its protein is CASSLGQRGKDTQYF. V usage is TRBV5-1 and J usage is TRBJ2-3, with 8 bases fitting TRBD2. V was pared by 0 bases and J by 5 bases, with 5 bases of the junction left unmatched. The length of the CDR3 is 15 residues. In germline, CDR1 is SGHRS, CDR2 YFSETQ.

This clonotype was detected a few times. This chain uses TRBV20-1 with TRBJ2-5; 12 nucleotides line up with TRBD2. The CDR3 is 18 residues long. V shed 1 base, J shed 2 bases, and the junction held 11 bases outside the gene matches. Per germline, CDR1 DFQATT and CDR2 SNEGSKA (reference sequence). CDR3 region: CSARAVGLAGGWQETQYF. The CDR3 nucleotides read TGCAGTGCTAGAGCAGTAGGGCTAGCGGGGGGGTGGCAAGAGACCCAGTACTTC.

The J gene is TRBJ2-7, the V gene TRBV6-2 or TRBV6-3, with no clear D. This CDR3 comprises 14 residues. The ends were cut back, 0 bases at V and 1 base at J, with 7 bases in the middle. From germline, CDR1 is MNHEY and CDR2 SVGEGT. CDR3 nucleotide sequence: TGTGCCAGCAGTTACTCGACGGTGTCCTACGAGCAGTACTTC. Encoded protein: CASSYSTVSYEQYF.

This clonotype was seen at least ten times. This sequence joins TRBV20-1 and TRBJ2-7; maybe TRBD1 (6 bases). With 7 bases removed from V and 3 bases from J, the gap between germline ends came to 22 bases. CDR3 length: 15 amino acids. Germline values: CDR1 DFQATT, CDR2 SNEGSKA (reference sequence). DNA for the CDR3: TGCAGTGAAGGGGTGGAGACAGGAATTGGCTACGAGCAGTACGTC. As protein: CSEGVETGIGYEQYV.

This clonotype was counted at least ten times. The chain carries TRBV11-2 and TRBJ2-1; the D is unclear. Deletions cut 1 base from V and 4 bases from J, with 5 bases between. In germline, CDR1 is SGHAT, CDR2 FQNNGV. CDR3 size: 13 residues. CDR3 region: CASSLVLYNEQFF. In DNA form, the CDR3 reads TGTGCCAGCAGCTTAGTCCTGTACAATGAGCAGTTCTTC.

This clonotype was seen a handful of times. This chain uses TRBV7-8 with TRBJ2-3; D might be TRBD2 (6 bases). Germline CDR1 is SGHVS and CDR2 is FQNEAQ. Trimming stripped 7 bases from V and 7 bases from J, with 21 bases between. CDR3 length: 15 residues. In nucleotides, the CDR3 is TGTGCCAGCACCCAAGCACGGGACTTTCCTTATACGCAGTATTTT. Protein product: CASTQARDFPYTQYF.

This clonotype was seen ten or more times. In nucleotides, the CDR3 is TGTGCCAGTAGTATACCGGGGGGGCCTATGGAGCAGTACTTC. It encodes CASSIPGGPMEQYF. The rearrangement joins TRBV19 to TRBJ2-7, with TRBD2 identical over 8 bases. Germline lookup yields CDR1 LNHDA and CDR2 SQIVND (reference sequence). V lost 2 bases and J lost 7; bases outside the gene matches: 7. This CDR3 has 14 amino acids.

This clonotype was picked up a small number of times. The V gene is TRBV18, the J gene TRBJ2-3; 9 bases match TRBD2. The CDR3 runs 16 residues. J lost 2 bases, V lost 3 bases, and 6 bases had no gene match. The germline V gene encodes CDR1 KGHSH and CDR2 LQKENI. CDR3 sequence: CASSPLASGVTDTQYF. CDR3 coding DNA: TGTGCCAGCTCACCTTTAGCTAGCGGGGTCACAGATACGCAGTATTTT.

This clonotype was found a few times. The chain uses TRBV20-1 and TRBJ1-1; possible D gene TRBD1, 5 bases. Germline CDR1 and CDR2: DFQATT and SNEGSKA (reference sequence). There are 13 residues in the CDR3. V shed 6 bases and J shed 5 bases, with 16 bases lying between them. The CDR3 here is CSAPTARGTEAFF. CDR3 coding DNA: TGCAGTGCCCCGACAGCCCGGGGTACTGAAGCTTTCTTT.

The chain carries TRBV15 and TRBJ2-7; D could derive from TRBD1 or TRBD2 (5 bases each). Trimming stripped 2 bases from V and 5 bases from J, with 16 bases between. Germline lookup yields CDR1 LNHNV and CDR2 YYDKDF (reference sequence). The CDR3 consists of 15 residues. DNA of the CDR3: TGTGCCACCAGCAGACAGGGAGAAGGGATAGACGAGCAGTACTTC. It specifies CATSRQGEGIDEQYF.

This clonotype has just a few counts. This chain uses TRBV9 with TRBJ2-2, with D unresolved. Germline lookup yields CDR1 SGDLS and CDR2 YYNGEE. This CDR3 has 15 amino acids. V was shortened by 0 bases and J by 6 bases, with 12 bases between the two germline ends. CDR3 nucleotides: TGTGCCAGCAGCGTAGGGGGATATTCACCCGGGGAGCTGTTTTTT. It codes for CASSVGGYSPGELFF. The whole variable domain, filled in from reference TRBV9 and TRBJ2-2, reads DSGVTQTPKHLITATGQRVTLRCSPRSGDLSVYWYQQSLDQGLQFLIQYYNGEERAKGNILERFSAQQFPDLHSELNLSSLELGDSALYFCASSVGGYSPGELFFGEGSRLTVL.

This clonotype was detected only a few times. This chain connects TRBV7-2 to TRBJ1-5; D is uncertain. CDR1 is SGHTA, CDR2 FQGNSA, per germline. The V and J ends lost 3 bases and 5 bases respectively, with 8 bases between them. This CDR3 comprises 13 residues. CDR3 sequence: CASSFKVDQPQHF. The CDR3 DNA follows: TGTGCCAGCAGCTTTAAAGTAGATCAGCCCCAGCATTTT.

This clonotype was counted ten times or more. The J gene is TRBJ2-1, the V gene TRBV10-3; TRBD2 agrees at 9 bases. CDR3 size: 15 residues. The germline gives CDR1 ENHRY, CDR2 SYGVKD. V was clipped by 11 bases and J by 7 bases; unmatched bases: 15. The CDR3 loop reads CALGPRAGGRNEQFF. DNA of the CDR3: TGTGCCTTGGGTCCGCGCGCGGGGGGGAGGAATGAGCAGTTCTTC.